The sample holds a few counts of the clone carrying this T cell receptor beta chain. Its antigen remains unknown. This sample stems from a study of radiotherapy plus CTLA-4 blockade in lung cancer. Some clones are missing from TCRdb's copy, which holds only in-frame ones; the method was immunoSEQ multiplex PCR. The repertoire holds about 30,000 clones, with 65% to 80% as singletons. Findings and limits, study-wide: Clones derived from tumor TCRs expanded in blood after radiotherapy plus ipilimumab.

This CDR3 comprises 13 residues. The V end was cut by 1 base, the J end by 11 bases, with 11 bases between. The germline V gene has CDR1 SEHNR and CDR2 FQNEAQ (reference sequence). This receptor was identified in a human donor with non-small cell lung cancer who had stable disease on radiotherapy plus ipilimumab. Sequenced here: peripheral blood, sampled from a patient treated with radiotherapy plus ipilimumab. This chain links TRBV7-9 with TRBJ1-4; D unclear. CDR3 amino acids: CASSLGLTEKLFF. CDR3 bases: TGTGCCAGCAGCTTAGGCCTCACAGAGAAACTGTTTTTT.